The rows below give T cell receptor beta chains drawn from one sample of a study of blood T cells in healthy people across ages. Via MiXCR, TCRdb re-called the 5' RACE reads, giving one row per CDR3 protein. Counted here are around 1,000,000 distinct CDR3 sequences, 35% to 45% occurring once; the ten biggest clones make up 13%. What was sequenced was blood. These receptors all stem from a man younger than 35 in good health. Both conserved end residues are part of each CDR3. The D gene is left open where the match is weak.

>TRBV12-1|NA|TRBJ2-7
CASSTPGQNYEQYF
>TRBV20-1|TRBD2|TRBJ2-3
CSATTSGASDTQYF
>TRBV20-1|TRBD1|TRBJ1-1
CSAYLTGPLNTEAFF
>TRBV7-8|TRBD2|TRBJ2-1
CASSLASGGTSYNEQFF
>TRBV25-1|NA|TRBJ2-2
CAGRRQVSGELFF
>TRBV6-5|NA|TRBJ2-7
CASSLTLEGKTYEQYF
>TRBV20-1|TRBD1|TRBJ1-1
CSATRGGTGLSEAFF
>TRBV19|TRBD1|TRBJ2-7
CASSIEGQGAYEQYF
>TRBV25-1|TRBD1|TRBJ1-6
CASSDSHQGVGYNSPLHF
>TRBV2|NA|NA
CASSYRTSSSYNEQYF
>TRBV4-2|NA|TRBJ2-1
CASSQDNAGAYNEQFF
>TRBV20-1|TRBD1|TRBJ1-5
CSAWTGDQPQHF
>TRBV5-6|NA|TRBJ1-4
CASSPELGGTNEKLFF
>TRBV5-6|NA|TRBJ1-4
CASSLGQGIQTNEKLFF
>TRBV20-1|NA|TRBJ2-1
CSANLRADEQFF
>TRBV4-2|NA|TRBJ2-3
CASSQAPHSNTDTQYF
>TRBV2|TRBD1|TRBJ2-5
CASGADRVTQYF
>TRBV4-1|NA|TRBJ2-1
CASSQDPLLEGDEQFF
>TRBV7-9|NA|TRBJ2-5
CASSLNVETQYF
>TRBV27|NA|TRBJ2-3
CASSVRTSGDTQYF
>TRBV6-2/TRBV6-3|TRBD1|TRBJ2-7
CASMTGGAEQYF
>TRBV10-3|NA|TRBJ2-3
CAISEEADTQYF
>TRBV27|NA|TRBJ2-7
CASSFDQHSYEQYF
>TRBV20-1|NA|TRBJ1-2
CSARHTYDTPYGYTF
>TRBV14|NA|TRBJ2-7
CASSQGAGLWSYEQYF
>TRBV6-6|TRBD2|TRBJ2-1
CATNQLAGGYNEQFF
>TRBV12-3/TRBV12-4|NA|TRBJ2-5
CASSLGGERETQYF
>TRBV30|NA|TRBJ2-1
CAWRPTQGEINEQFF
>TRBV4-3|TRBD1|TRBJ1-5
CASSQRQGSQPQHF
>TRBV30|TRBD1|TRBJ1-4
CAWAGGIEEKLFF
>TRBV5-1|NA|TRBJ2-1
CASSLWSTRYNEQFF
>TRBV4-2|TRBD1|TRBJ1-2
CASSHLGTAPNYGYTF
>TRBV28|NA|TRBJ2-3
CARKRTWQQYF
>TRBV4-3|NA|TRBJ2-1
CASSQDPIGPSNRVPINEQFF
>TRBV4-1|TRBD2|TRBJ2-1
CASSQDPRAGGGDEQFF
>TRBV5-6|NA|TRBJ2-7
CASSYMTATSYEQYF
>TRBV20-1|NA|TRBJ1-5
CSARAPGQRDQPQHF
>TRBV6-2/TRBV6-3|NA|TRBJ2-3
CASNRQGGTQYF
>TRBV20-1|TRBD2|TRBJ2-1
CSVRIRGDYNEQFF
>TRBV6-6|NA|TRBJ2-1
CASAPTGDEQFF
>TRBV20-1|NA|TRBJ1-3
CSGLVSGNTIYF
>TRBV7-2|NA|TRBJ2-3
CASSLGLDRAQYF
>TRBV6-2/TRBV6-3|NA|TRBJ2-7
CASSAQGQEQYF
>TRBV20-1|NA|TRBJ1-1
CSARSGETGTEAFF
>TRBV18|TRBD1|TRBJ1-2
CASSPGSDRTYGYTF
>TRBV6-5|TRBD2|TRBJ2-1
CASSPGTSGGLNEQFF
>TRBV4-3|TRBD1|TRBJ1-2
CASSQVGDRVLSGYTF
>TRBV7-9|NA|TRBJ1-5
CASSAGFGTPQHF
>TRBV6-2/TRBV6-3|NA|TRBJ2-7
CASSLSPGLNYEQYF
>TRBV27|TRBD2|TRBJ2-1
CASSLLAGGPHEQFF
>TRBV6-5|TRBD1|TRBJ1-5
CASRRQGPSNQPQHF
>TRBV15|NA|TRBJ1-5
CATSIGAAHNQPQHF
>TRBV29-1|NA|TRBJ1-2
CSVGPREGSYGYTF
>TRBV19|NA|TRBJ1-6
CASSMGSGGYNSPLHF